A single sample is the source of the 24 T cell receptor beta chains below, sequenced in a study of control samples from healthy donors and cancer patients. Libraries were prepared by immunoSEQ multiplex PCR; TCRdb keeps only in-frame clonotypes and omits some of them. This table has 150,000 or so clones, over 85% appearing once. The sample taken for sequencing was blood. These receptors came from a man between 18 and 35 years old in good health.

The chain employs TRBV4-1 and TRBJ1-4, with TRBD1 as a possible D gene (6 bases). CDR3 length equals 14 residues. Looked up from germline, CDR1 is MGHRA and CDR2 is YSYEKL. V lost 6 bases to trimming and J lost 7 bases, with 15 bases between them. The CDR3 DNA follows: TGCGCCAGCAGTGGCGGGGGGCGTAGTGAAAAACTGTTTTTT. Protein: CASSGGGRSEKLFF.

The rearrangement joins TRBV9 to TRBJ1-3, with D unclear. Germline loops: CDR1 SGDLS, CDR2 YYNGEE. This CDR3 region has 13 residues. Trimming took off 0 bases at V and 7 bases at J, with 8 bases between the two ends. CDR3 region: CASSVAGTNTIYF. CDR3 sequence (DNA): TGTGCCAGCAGCGTAGCTGGTACTAACACCATATATTTT.

The chain employs TRBV6-2 or TRBV6-3 and TRBJ2-2; TRBD2 matches at 8 bases. The V segment lost 6 bases and the J segment 5 bases; nucleotides outside the gene matches: 5. This CDR3 is 14 amino acids long. The germline V gene has CDR1 MNHEY and CDR2 SVGEGT. Here the CDR3 DNA reads TGTGCCAGCAGCCCAGGACTAGCTACCGGGGAGCTGTTTTTT. Amino acids: CASSPGLATGELFF.

This rearrangement joins TRBV30 to TRBJ1-1; no firm D call. V dropped 4 bases and J dropped 4 bases, with 10 bases sitting between them. Per germline, CDR1 GTSNPN and CDR2 SVGIG (reference sequence). The CDR3 has 12 amino acids. CDR3 residues: CAWTPGVTEAFF. For the CDR3, the DNA is TGTGCCTGGACCCCTGGAGTCACTGAAGCTTTCTTT. Filled out from reference TRBV30 and TRBJ1-1, the complete variable domain reads SQTIHQWPATLVQPVGSPLSLECTVEGTSNPNLYWYRQAAGRGLQLLFYSVGIGQISSEVPQNLSASRPQDRQFILSSKKLLLSDSGFYLCAWTPGVTEAFFGQGTRLTVV.

V gene TRBV6-2 or TRBV6-3 combines with J gene TRBJ2-1; possibly TRBD2 for D (6 bases). Trimming took off 4 bases at V and 4 bases at J, with 20 bases between the two ends. The CDR3 totals 17 residues. The germline CDR1 and CDR2 sequences are MNHEY and SVGEGT. CDR3 in DNA: TGTGCCAGCAGTTTTAATCGTTTCCGGGGGACTTACAATGAGCAGTTCTTC. This sequence encodes CASSFNRFRGTYNEQFF.

The rearrangement links TRBV12-3 or TRBV12-4 to TRBJ1-1; D is unresolved. Trimming took 3 bases from V and 5 from J, leaving 4 bases between them. CDR3 length: 11 amino acids. The chain's CDR3 is CASSFYTEAFF. The CDR3 DNA reads as TGTGCCAGCAGTTTCTATACTGAAGCTTTCTTT.

The chain uses TRBV24-1 and TRBJ1-3, with unresolved D. The V gene's germline CDR1 is KGHDR and CDR2 SFDVKD. V lost 0 bases and J 0 bases, leaving 8 bases between the germline ends. This CDR3 is 16 amino acids long. The CDR3 region is CATSDLSGNSGNTIYF. DNA for the CDR3: TGTGCCACCAGTGATTTGTCCGGGAACTCTGGAAACACCATATATTTT.

This rearrangement joins TRBV7-2 to TRBJ2-7; tentatively, D is TRBD2 (6 bases). Looked up from germline, CDR1 is SGHTA and CDR2 is FQGNSA. This CDR3 spans 15 amino acids. V lost 2 bases and J 3 bases, leaving 14 bases between the germline ends. The CDR3 protein is CASSLSIGRDYEQYF. CDR3 DNA sequence: TGTGCCAGCAGCTTATCAATCGGGCGGGACTACGAGCAGTACTTC.

V is TRBV2 and J is TRBJ1-1; 7 bases map to TRBD1. This CDR3 has 14 residues. Looked up from germline, CDR1 is SNHLY and CDR2 is FYNNEI. With V trimmed by 7 bases and J by 4 bases, 9 bases remained unmatched. For the CDR3, the DNA is TGTGCCAGCATTATTGGGACAGAGGGCACTGAAGCTTTCTTT. It translates to CASIIGTEGTEAFF.

In its sample, this clone was seen once. V gene TRBV6-5 combines with J gene TRBJ2-7; TRBD1 might be the D (6 bases). Germline-derived CDR1 and CDR2 are MNHEY and SVGAGI. V gave up 6 bases and J gave up 1 base, with 10 bases separating them. This CDR3 contains 13 residues. CDR3: CASRDSRSYEQYF. CDR3 bases: TGTGCCAGCAGGGACAGCAGATCCTACGAGCAGTACTTC.

The chain has TRBV6-2 or TRBV6-3 and TRBJ1-1; D not resolved. The germline V gene encodes CDR1 MNHEY and CDR2 SVGEGT. V was cut by 2 bases and J by 1 base, with 14 bases left in between. CDR3 length: 16 residues. The CDR3 loop is CASSYGLSLGNTEAFF. The CDR3 region has the DNA TGTGCCAGCAGTTACGGGTTATCTTTGGGGAACACTGAAGCTTTCTTT.

The V gene is TRBV5-5, the J gene TRBJ1-1; unclear D gene. The V gene's germline CDR1 is SGHKS and CDR2 YYEKEE (reference sequence). The CDR3 has 15 amino acids. V lost 5 bases to trimming and J lost 5 bases, with 19 bases between them. The CDR3 is CASSSSLQTGTEAFF. The CDR3 DNA reads TGTGCCAGCAGTTCAAGCCTTCAGACGGGTACTGAAGCTTTCTTT.

The V call is TRBV5-4, the J call TRBJ2-7; D is possibly TRBD2 (6 bases). The germline gives CDR1 SGHNT, CDR2 YYREEE (reference sequence). Trimming took off 4 bases at V and 7 bases at J, with 15 bases between the two ends. The CDR3 spans 13 residues. The CDR3 protein is CASSGTRSGEQYF. For the CDR3, the DNA is TGTGCCAGCAGCGGGACTCGTTCCGGAGAGCAGTACTTC. Variable domain in full (rest from reference TRBV5-4 and TRBJ2-7): ETGVTQSPTHLIKTRGQQVTLRCSSQSGHNTVSWYQQALGQGPQFIFQYYREEENGRGNFPPRFSGLQFPNYSSELNVNALELDDSALYLCASSGTRSGEQYFGPGTRLTVT.

The V and J genes are TRBV19 and TRBJ1-1; unclear D gene. Germline CDR1 LNHDA, CDR2 SQIVND (reference sequence). V shed 5 bases and J shed 1 base, with 17 bases lying between them. This CDR3 has 16 residues. The CDR3 coding sequence is TGTGCCAGTAGTCTTTCTCTGGTTCGGCGGAACACTGAAGCTTTCTTT. It specifies CASSLSLVRRNTEAFF.

This clone was counted a single time. The J gene is TRBJ2-2, the V gene TRBV2; D remains ambiguous. Germline V gene lookup returns CDR1 SNHLY and CDR2 FYNNEI. V lost 5 bases to trimming and J lost 4 bases, with 14 bases between them. This CDR3 spans 15 amino acids. The CDR3 spells CASSPLGPGTGELFF. For the CDR3, the DNA is TGTGCCAGCAGTCCCCTCGGCCCGGGCACCGGGGAGCTGTTTTTT. Using reference TRBV2 and TRBJ2-2 for the parts outside the CDR3, the full variable domain is EPEVTQTPSHQVTQMGQEVILRCVPISNHLYFYWYRQILGQKVEFLVSFYNNEISEKSEIFDDQFSVERPDGSNFTLKIRSTKLEDSAMYFCASSPLGPGTGELFFGEGSRLTVL.

The V and J genes are TRBV7-9 and TRBJ2-1; unclear D gene. This CDR3 contains 14 residues. Germline CDR1 SEHNR, CDR2 FQNEAQ (reference sequence). The ends were cut back, 1 base at V and 8 bases at J, with 12 bases in the middle. CDR3 DNA: TGTGCCAGCAGCTTAGAGGGTATAGCCGATGAGCAGTTCTTC. Its translation is CASSLEGIADEQFF.

In its sample, this clone was seen a few times. This rearrangement joins TRBV6-6 to TRBJ1-6, with D tentatively TRBD1 (6 bases). The CDR3 is 15 amino acids. Trimming cost V 5 bases and J 3 bases, with 11 bases left between them. Germline-derived CDR1 and CDR2 are MNHNY and SVGAGI (reference sequence). The DNA of the CDR3 is TGTGCCAGCAGTCACCCGACAGGCTATAATTCACCCCTCCACTTT. The encoded protein is CASSHPTGYNSPLHF.

With regard to this clone: The junction shows a germline mismatch at one end, possibly a read error. This sequence joins TRBV7-7 and TRBJ2-1; 10 bases are a match to TRBD2. In germline, CDR1 is SSHAT, CDR2 FNYEAQ (reference sequence). The CDR3 is 17 amino acids. CDR3 in amino acids: CASSLRAGGPEYNEQFF. CDR3 sequence (DNA): TGTGCTAGCAGCTTACGAGCGGGAGGGCCTGAATACAATGAGCAGTTCTTC.

V and J are TRBV10-3 and TRBJ2-3, with unresolved D. The germline V and J ends were trimmed by 5 bases and 2 bases, with 11 bases remaining between them. Germline lookup yields CDR1 ENHRY and CDR2 SYGVKD. CDR3 length: 14 residues. The CDR3 reads CAISMERATDTQYF. The CDR3 bases are TGTGCCATCAGTATGGAAAGGGCCACAGATACGCAGTATTTT.

The table lists this clone with a count of one. The chain recombines TRBV19 with TRBJ2-7, with D possibly being TRBD2 (6 bases). In germline, CDR1 is LNHDA, CDR2 SQIVND (reference sequence). The V end lost 4 bases, the J end lost 0 bases, and 16 bases lay between the germline ends. This CDR3 has 16 residues. The CDR3 spells CASSTGLNRRSYEQYF. CDR3 nucleotide sequence: TGTGCCAGTAGTACAGGACTAAACCGCCGCTCCTACGAGCAGTACTTC.

The chain couples TRBV27 to TRBJ1-6, with TRBD1 as a possible D gene (6 bases). V was shortened by 8 bases and J by 8 bases, with 16 bases between the two germline ends. The CDR3 extends over 14 amino acids. Germline assignment: CDR1 MNHEY and CDR2 SMNVEV (reference sequence). The CDR3 DNA follows: TGTGCCAGCCGGGTCAGGGGATCGCATTCACCCCTCCACTTT. Translated: CASRVRGSHSPLHF.

This clone occurred once. J is TRBJ2-1 and V is TRBV4-2; 7 nucleotides agree with TRBD2. V shed 4 bases, J shed 9 bases, and the junction held 21 bases outside the gene matches. In germline, CDR1 is LGHNA, CDR2 YNFKEQ. CDR3 size: 18 residues. CDR3 sequence reads: CASSLADIVAGQPTEQFF. The CDR3 DNA reads TGTGCCAGCAGCCTCGCGGACATAGTAGCGGGCCAACCGACTGAGCAGTTCTTC.

The V gene is TRBV19, the J gene TRBJ1-1; no clear D. Germline V lookup: CDR1 LNHDA, CDR2 SQIVND (reference sequence). CDR3 length: 17 residues. V lost 5 bases and J lost 1, with 20 bases in between. The CDR3 loop reads CASSLYSGALGNTEAFF. The CDR3 bases are TGTGCCAGTAGTCTCTACTCAGGTGCCCTGGGGAACACTGAAGCTTTCTTT.

This chain joins TRBV5-1 and TRBJ2-7; possibly TRBD2 for D (6 bases). Germline values: CDR1 SGHRS, CDR2 YFSETQ. V lost 0 bases, J lost 0 bases, and 16 bases lay in between. CDR3 length: 17 residues. Written as DNA, the CDR3 is TGCGCCAGCAGCTTGGTGGGTAGCGGTTCCTACTCCTACGAGCAGTACTTC. Translated, it gives CASSLVGSGSYSYEQYF.